The 29 T cell receptor beta chains listed next were all sequenced from one sample in a study of blood T cell repertoires in COVID-19. The method was immunoSEQ multiplex PCR; TCRdb's version includes in-frame clones alone and lacks a portion of them. The sample records around 300,000 clones, 85% being singletons. What was sequenced was peripheral blood. All receptors come from a woman between 50 and 59 years old with active or convalescent COVID-19.

The gene calls are TRBV2 and TRBJ1-5; 7 bases match TRBD1. The CDR3 runs to 13 residues. V shed 4 bases and J 5 bases; nucleotides not matched to a gene: 2. Germline values: CDR1 SNHLY, CDR2 FYNNEI. Here the CDR3 DNA reads TGTGCCAGCAGTGGGGACAGTTATCAGCCCCAGCATTTT. Its translation: CASSGDSYQPQHF.

The chain is built from TRBV5-6 and TRBJ1-2, with D maybe TRBD1 (6 bases). Germline CDR1 reads SGHDT; CDR2 reads YYEEEE. The CDR3 is 13 amino acids. The V gene lost 4 bases and the J gene lost 2 bases, with 9 bases spanning the gap. The CDR3 nucleotides are TGTGCCAGCAGCCCTGACAGGAACTATGGCTACACCTTC. Protein sequence: CASSPDRNYGYTF.

The chain uses TRBV18 and TRBJ1-3; unclear D gene. CDR3 length: 15 amino acids. From germline, CDR1 is KGHSH and CDR2 LQKENI. V lost 2 bases and J lost 0, with 8 bases in between. This CDR3 is CASSPSVNSGNTIYF. CDR3 coding DNA: TGTGCCAGCTCACCATCAGTGAACTCTGGAAACACCATATATTTT.

This clone was found once. The genes are TRBV2 and TRBJ1-6, with 11 nucleotides matching TRBD1. The CDR3 is 14 residues long. The ends lost 7 bases at V and 10 bases at J; junction bases unmatched: 6. Germline V gene sequence: CDR1 SNHLY, CDR2 FYNNEI. The CDR3 DNA reads TGTGCCAGCACCTACAGGGACAGGGGGTCACCCCTCCACTTT. This sequence encodes CASTYRDRGSPLHF.

V usage is TRBV9 and J usage is TRBJ1-2; D not resolved. The CDR3 covers 15 residues. Trimming removed 0 bases from V and 6 bases from J, with 15 bases in between. Per germline, CDR1 SGDLS and CDR2 YYNGEE. The CDR3: CASSVDLGTTHGYTF. The CDR3 DNA reads as TGTGCCAGCAGCGTAGATCTGGGCACCACCCATGGCTACACCTTC.

The chain carries TRBV5-1 and TRBJ1-2, with D possibly being TRBD1 (6 bases). Trimming shortened V by 2 bases and J by 7 bases, and 15 bases separated the two germline ends. The CDR3 length is 14 residues. Germline V gene data show CDR1 as SGHRS and CDR2 as YFSETQ. The chain's CDR3 is CASSLEQGVGGYTF. The DNA for the CDR3 is TGCGCCAGCAGCTTAGAACAGGGTGTGGGTGGCTACACCTTC.

The chain employs TRBV30 and TRBJ2-2, with 9 bases lining up with TRBD1. V gave up 5 bases and J gave up 3 bases; unmatched junction bases: 7. The CDR3 spans 15 residues. Germline CDR1 is GTSNPN and CDR2 is SVGIG (reference sequence). The CDR3 sequence: CAWAPGTGYTGELFF. The CDR3 DNA follows: TGTGCCTGGGCCCCCGGGACAGGGTACACCGGGGAGCTGTTTTTT.

The chain uses TRBV7-2 and TRBJ2-1; D remains ambiguous. This CDR3 is built from 13 residues. Trimming took 3 bases from V and 7 from J, leaving 10 bases between them. Germline V gene sequence: CDR1 SGHTA, CDR2 FQGNSA. CDR3: CASSFRHGNEQFF. CDR3 nucleotides: TGTGCCAGCAGCTTCCGACATGGGAATGAGCAGTTCTTC.

The chain carries TRBV27 and TRBJ1-2; D gene unclear. V was trimmed by 5 bases and J by 5 bases, leaving 15 bases between them. CDR1 MNHEY and CDR2 SMNVEV come from the germline V gene (reference sequence). The CDR3 runs 14 residues. The CDR3 protein is CASSKGARGYGYTF. The CDR3 coding sequence is TGTGCCAGCAGTAAGGGAGCGCGAGGGTATGGCTACACCTTC.

The chain uses TRBV7-2 and TRBJ2-3; 7 bases are a match to TRBD1. The CDR3 is 14 residues long. Germline assignment: CDR1 SGHTA and CDR2 FQGNSA. J lost 3 bases, V lost 3 bases, and 3 bases had no gene match. The CDR3 reads CASSFRGRTDTQYF. The DNA of the CDR3 is TGTGCCAGCAGCTTTAGGGGGCGGACAGATACGCAGTATTTT. Looking up the rest from reference TRBV7-2 and TRBJ2-3 gives the full variable domain: GAGVSQSPSNKVTEKGKDVELRCDPISGHTALYWYRQSLGQGLEFLIYFQGNSAPDKSGLPSDRFSAERTGGSVSTLTIQRTQQEDSAVYLCASSFRGRTDTQYFGPGTRLTVL.

Of note for this clone: The junction shows a germline mismatch at one end, possibly a read error. The chain uses TRBV2 and TRBJ1-4; D is ambiguous. The CDR3 is 14 residues long. Germline lookup yields CDR1 SNHLY and CDR2 FYNNEI. The CDR3 sequence: CASSEGSLNEKLFF. The CDR3 region has the DNA TGTGCCAGCAGCGAAGGTTCACTGAATGAAAAACTGTTTTTT.

The gene calls are TRBV7-2 and TRBJ1-2; D call uncertain. This CDR3 is 12 amino acids long. V shed 1 base and J shed 4 bases, with 4 bases lying between them. Looked up from germline, CDR1 is SGHTA and CDR2 is FQGNSA. CDR3 protein: CASSLGGYGYTF. The CDR3, as DNA: TGTGCCAGCAGCTTAGGCGGCTATGGCTACACCTTC.

The chain employs TRBV7-8 and TRBJ2-7; 10 bases map to TRBD2. V lost 5 bases and J lost 2; bases outside the gene matches: 6. The CDR3 loop spans 15 amino acids. Germline V CDR1 and CDR2: SGHVS, FQNEAQ. The DNA of the CDR3 is TGTGCCAGCAGCCCTAGGACTAGCGGCCCCTACGAGCAGTACTTC. Protein product: CASSPRTSGPYEQYF. The full variable domain, in which reference TRBV7-8 and TRBJ2-7 provide the parts outside the CDR3, is GAGVSQSPRYKVAKRGQDVALRCDPISGHVSLFWYQQALGQGPEFLTYFQNEAQLDKSGLPSDRFFAERPEGSVSTLKIQRTQQEDSAVYLCASSPRTSGPYEQYFGPGTRLTVT.

As concerns this clone: One end of the junction does not line up with germline, which may come from a read error. The chain carries TRBV7-9 and TRBJ1-1, with 9 bases that match TRBD1. Per the germline V gene, CDR1 is SEHNR and CDR2 is FQNEAQ (reference sequence). The CDR3 spans 14 residues. CDR3: CASSDRDRVPRANF. Here the CDR3 DNA reads TGTGCCAGCAGCGACCGGGACAGGGTACCGAGGGCAAACTTT.

The chain combines TRBV29-1 with TRBJ2-7, with 10 nucleotides matching TRBD2. Per germline, CDR1 SQVTM and CDR2 ANQGSEA. The CDR3 sequence is 15 residues long. With 0 bases clipped from V and 2 bases from J, the junction kept 4 bases outside the gene matches. The CDR3 DNA sequence: TGCAGCGTTGAAGACTGGACTAGCGGCCCCTACGAGCAGTACTTC. Translation gives CSVEDWTSGPYEQYF.

The chain has TRBV5-1 and TRBJ2-7; 7 bases are a match to TRBD2. Germline V gives CDR1 SGHRS, CDR2 YFSETQ. V trimming: 3 bases; J trimming: 6 bases; junction bases outside the gene matches: 6. The CDR3 spans 13 residues. DNA for the CDR3: TGCGCCAGCAGCTGGACTAGGGTGAGCGAGCAGTACTTC. This encodes CASSWTRVSEQYF.

This chain links TRBV27 with TRBJ2-7, with 7 bases aligning to TRBD1. This CDR3 contains 15 residues. V lost 6 bases to trimming and J lost 4 bases; unmatched junction nucleotides: 12. CDR1 and CDR2 (germline): MNHEY, SMNVEV (reference sequence). CDR3 DNA sequence: TGTGCCAGCAGCGCCCGACAGGGCCACCATTACGAGCAGTACTTC. It is translated as CASSARQGHHYEQYF.

For this clone: Within the sample, other DNA sequences also encode this same CDR3. The chain carries TRBV5-1 and TRBJ2-2; D call uncertain. Looked up from germline, CDR1 is SGHRS and CDR2 is YFSETQ. This CDR3 has 14 residues. The V end was cut by 0 bases, the J end by 4 bases, with 7 bases between. DNA for the CDR3: TGCGCCAGCAGCTTGGCCTCGGGCACCGGGGAGCTGTTTTTT. It translates to CASSLASGTGELFF.

The J gene is TRBJ1-1, the V gene TRBV2; D unresolved. Per the germline V gene, CDR1 is SNHLY and CDR2 is FYNNEI. The CDR3 totals 12 residues. Trimming took off 8 bases at V and 0 bases at J, with 7 bases between the two ends. The CDR3 nucleotides are TGTGCCAGCGGACTGCTGAACACTGAAGCTTTCTTT. This codes for CASGLLNTEAFF.

The chain links TRBV19 to TRBJ1-3; D gene unclear. Trimming shortened V by 6 bases and J by 0 bases, and 18 bases separated the two germline ends. Germline V gene sequence: CDR1 LNHDA, CDR2 SQIVND (reference sequence). The CDR3 runs 17 residues. The CDR3 DNA reads TGTGCCAGTAGCCGAGCACAGCAACCCTTCTCTGGAAACACCATATATTTT. Amino acid sequence: CASSRAQQPFSGNTIYF.

The chain's CDR3 is CASSSWEIAMGSPLHF. CDR3 nucleotide sequence: TGTGCCAGCAGTTCGTGGGAGATCGCCATGGGTTCACCCCTCCACTTT. The chain employs TRBV27 and TRBJ1-6; D is ambiguous. The germline CDR1 and CDR2 sequences are MNHEY and SMNVEV (reference sequence). CDR3 length: 16 amino acids. The ends were cut back, 4 bases at V and 9 bases at J, with 19 bases in the middle.

The chain couples TRBV7-6 to TRBJ1-3; no reliable D call. V was shortened by 5 bases and J by 0 bases, with 8 bases between the two germline ends. Germline values: CDR1 SGHVS, CDR2 FNYEAQ. The CDR3 covers 14 residues. CDR3 nucleotide sequence: TGTGCCAGCAGCCCCGGGATCTCTGGAAACACCATATATTTT. It is translated as CASSPGISGNTIYF. The full variable domain, with the rest looked up from reference TRBV7-6 and TRBJ1-3, is GAGVSQSPRYKVTKRGQDVALRCDPISGHVSLYWYRQALGQGPEFLTYFNYEAQQDKSGLPNDRFSAERPEGSISTLTIQRTEQRDSAMYRCASSPGISGNTIYFGEGSWLTVV.

V and J are TRBV7-6 and TRBJ2-5, with 9 positions matching TRBD2. The ends lost 5 bases at V and 1 base at J; junction bases unmatched: 5. This CDR3 has 15 amino acids. Germline CDR1 and CDR2: SGHVS and FNYEAQ. The CDR3 protein is CASSRLLAGQETQYF. The CDR3 region has the DNA TGTGCCAGCAGCCGACTACTAGCGGGCCAAGAGACCCAGTACTTC.

The CDR3 DNA is TGTGCCAGCAGACCGGCCGGGACACAGTACGAGCAGTACTTC. It yields the protein CASRPAGTQYEQYF. The V call is TRBV28, the J call TRBJ2-7, with D tentatively TRBD1 (6 bases). The CDR3 has 14 residues. Trimming took off 6 bases at V and 4 bases at J, with 16 bases between the two ends. In germline, CDR1 is MDHEN, CDR2 SYDVKM.

The chain has TRBV5-6 and TRBJ1-6, with TRBD1 matching 8 bases. The CDR3 totals 14 residues. The V and J ends lost 5 bases and 8 bases, in that order; junction bases with no gene match: 6. Per germline, CDR1 SGHDT and CDR2 YYEEEE. The CDR3 reads CASRFGQGDSPLHF. CDR3 sequence (DNA): TGTGCCAGCAGGTTTGGACAGGGAGATTCACCCCTCCACTTT.

The gene calls are TRBV19 and TRBJ2-1; 8 bases agree with TRBD2. Germline V gives CDR1 LNHDA, CDR2 SQIVND (reference sequence). The CDR3 is 15 residues long. The V gene end was trimmed by 2 bases and the J gene end by 3 bases; junction bases not matched to a gene: 3. DNA of the CDR3: TGTGCCAGTAGTATACGAACTAGCGGCTACAATGAGCAGTTCTTC. Its translation is CASSIRTSGYNEQFF.

The chain joins TRBV18 to TRBJ2-1; 7 bases agree with TRBD1. Unmatched junction bases numbered 4, after V lost 3 bases and J lost 2 bases. The CDR3 has 15 amino acids. Per the germline V gene, CDR1 is KGHSH and CDR2 is LQKENI. The DNA for the CDR3 is TGTGCCAGCTCACCGAGGGACAGACCCTACAATGAGCAGTTCTTC. Protein: CASSPRDRPYNEQFF.

This chain joins TRBV10-3 and TRBJ1-1; the D gene is possibly TRBD1 (6 bases). The CDR3 covers 13 residues. CDR1 and CDR2 from the germline V gene are ENHRY and SYGVKD. The germline V and J ends were trimmed by 5 bases and 2 bases, with 9 bases remaining between them. CDR3 DNA sequence: TGTGCCATCAGTCGGACAGATAACACTGAAGCTTTCTTT. The encoded protein is CAISRTDNTEAFF.

The genes are TRBV5-1 and TRBJ2-5; tentative D call: TRBD1 (6 bases). Trimming removed 2 bases from V and 2 bases from J, with 16 bases in between. The CDR3 is made up of 16 amino acids. Per the germline V gene, CDR1 is SGHRS and CDR2 is YFSETQ. CDR3 amino acids: CASSFSRTDFQETQYF. CDR3 DNA: TGCGCCAGCAGCTTTTCCCGGACAGACTTTCAAGAGACCCAGTACTTC.